What follows is one T cell receptor (beta chain) and its context. Its matching antigen is unknown. Germline V gene sequence: CDR1 LNHDA, CDR2 SQIVND (reference sequence). V was cut by 6 bases and J by 4 bases, with 17 bases left in between. The CDR3 runs to 15 residues. Libraries were prepared by immunoSEQ multiplex PCR; TCRdb keeps only in-frame clonotypes and omits some of them. The sample consists of approximately 20,000 clones, approximately 90% of them appearing once. This sample is part of a study of STAT3 mutations in large granular lymphocyte leukemia. Background on the study: Roughly half the longitudinally sequenced T-LGLL patients had canonical STAT3 mutations. More than half of T-LGLL patients received immunosuppressive therapy. Findings and limits, study-wide: Suggested: STAT3 mutation was not the ancestral event for these clonal expansions. Every T-LGLL patient had at least one immunodominant TCRbeta clonotype.

V is TRBV19 and J is TRBJ2-3; D might be TRBD2 (6 bases). The sequence derives from a man between 60 and 70 years old with T-cell large granular lymphocyte leukemia. Some clones in this sample may be carry-over from other donors' samples. The specimen was peripheral blood mononuclear cells. The DNA for the CDR3 is TGTGCCAGTAGCCTTAGGACTATTCAAGCAGATACGCAGTATTTT. This gives the protein CASSLRTIQADTQYF.